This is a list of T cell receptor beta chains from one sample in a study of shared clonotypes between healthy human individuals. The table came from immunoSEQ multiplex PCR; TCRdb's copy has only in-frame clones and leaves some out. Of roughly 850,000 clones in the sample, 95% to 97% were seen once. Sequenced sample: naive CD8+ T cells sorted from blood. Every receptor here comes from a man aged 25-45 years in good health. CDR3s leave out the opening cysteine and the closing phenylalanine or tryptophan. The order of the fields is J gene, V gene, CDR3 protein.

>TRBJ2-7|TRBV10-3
AIRVGAGTLREQY
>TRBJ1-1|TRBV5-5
ASSLGVRSTEAF
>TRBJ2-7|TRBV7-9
ASSPSSSGSGYEQY
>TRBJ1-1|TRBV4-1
ASSHRQGRGRGGNTEAF
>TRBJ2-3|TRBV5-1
ASTLQTPGTGVDTQY
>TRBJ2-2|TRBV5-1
ASTQRHGELF
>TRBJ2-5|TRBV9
ASSGPEGEQETQY
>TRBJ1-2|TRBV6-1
ASSEELQVYGYT
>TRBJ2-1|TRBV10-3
AISESGGVEQF
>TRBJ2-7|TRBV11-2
ASSLEASSYEQY
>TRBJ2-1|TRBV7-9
ASSPGRPREQF
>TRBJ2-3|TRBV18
ASSPPSSVDTQY
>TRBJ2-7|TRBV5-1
ASSPLRDYEQY
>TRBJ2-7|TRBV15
ATSARDTLSRHEQY
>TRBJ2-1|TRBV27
ASSFGLAGGVLTI
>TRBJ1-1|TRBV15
ATSRDRGKYTEAF
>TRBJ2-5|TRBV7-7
ASSLRTGTQETQY
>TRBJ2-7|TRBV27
ASSFSGSGSYEQY
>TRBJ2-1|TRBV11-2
ASSFPDSYNEQF
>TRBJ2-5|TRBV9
ASSVDSRGLETQY
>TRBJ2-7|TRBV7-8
ASSLERPNSYEQY
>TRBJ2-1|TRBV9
ASSVTNEQF
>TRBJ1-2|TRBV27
ASRTEKGARGYGYT
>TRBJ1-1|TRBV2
ASSEATPWISLAF
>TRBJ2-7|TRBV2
ASSGVGLAVYEQY
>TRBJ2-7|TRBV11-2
ASSLVPGTPGDLEQY
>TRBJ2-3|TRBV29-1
SVEGRQGADTDTQY
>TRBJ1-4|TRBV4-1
ASSQAWEGAEKLF
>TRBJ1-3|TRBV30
AWSNDGSISGNTIY
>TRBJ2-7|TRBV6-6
ASSYPGYEQY
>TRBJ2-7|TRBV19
ASSSGTLPYEQY
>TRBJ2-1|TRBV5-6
ASSPGGGEQF
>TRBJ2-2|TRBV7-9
ASSPSDQNTGELF
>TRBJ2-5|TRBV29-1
SAAGRELETQY
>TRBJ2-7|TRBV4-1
ASSQGQGRSYEQY
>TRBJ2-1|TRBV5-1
ASLGSGYNEQF
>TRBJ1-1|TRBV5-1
ASSLDWTVGTEAF
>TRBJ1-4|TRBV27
ASWPLRGGSEKLF
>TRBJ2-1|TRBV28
ASTLRGWNEQF
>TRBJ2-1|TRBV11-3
ASSPEGSSYNEQF
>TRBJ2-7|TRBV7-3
ASGTVENHEQY
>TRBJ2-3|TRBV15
ATGRSGRTWSTDTQY
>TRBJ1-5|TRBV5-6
ASSLGSNQPQH
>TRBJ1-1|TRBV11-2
ASSLADGLNTEAF
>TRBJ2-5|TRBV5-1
ASSDQGEETQY
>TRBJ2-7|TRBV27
ASGNELSYEQY
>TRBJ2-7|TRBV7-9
ASSLSGRGYEQY
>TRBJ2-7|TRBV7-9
ASSLGAGGDFEQY